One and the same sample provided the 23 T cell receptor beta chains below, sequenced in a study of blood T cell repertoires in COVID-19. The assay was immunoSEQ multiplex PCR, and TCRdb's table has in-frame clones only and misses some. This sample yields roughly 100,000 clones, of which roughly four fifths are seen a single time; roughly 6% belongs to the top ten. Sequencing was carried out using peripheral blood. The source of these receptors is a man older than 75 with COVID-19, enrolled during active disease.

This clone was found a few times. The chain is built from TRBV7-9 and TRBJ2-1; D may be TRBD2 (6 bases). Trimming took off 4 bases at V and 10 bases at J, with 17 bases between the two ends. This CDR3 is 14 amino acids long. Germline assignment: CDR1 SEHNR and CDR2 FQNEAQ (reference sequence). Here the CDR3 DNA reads TGTGCCAGCAGCTCGACCGGGACTGTACTAGAGCAGTTCTTC. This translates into CASSSTGTVLEQFF.

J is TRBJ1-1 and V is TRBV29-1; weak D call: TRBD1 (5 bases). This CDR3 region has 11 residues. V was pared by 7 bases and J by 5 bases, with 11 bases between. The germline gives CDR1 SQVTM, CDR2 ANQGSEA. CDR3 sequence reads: CSGRDSTEAFF. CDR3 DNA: TGCAGCGGCAGGGACTCGACTGAAGCTTTCTTT.

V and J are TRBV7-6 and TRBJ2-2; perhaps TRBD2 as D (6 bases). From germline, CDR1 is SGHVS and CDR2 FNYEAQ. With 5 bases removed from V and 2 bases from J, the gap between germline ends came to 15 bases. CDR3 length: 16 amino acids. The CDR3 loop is CASSPFNSGNTGELFF. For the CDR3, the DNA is TGTGCCAGCAGCCCATTCAATAGCGGAAACACCGGGGAGCTGTTTTTT.

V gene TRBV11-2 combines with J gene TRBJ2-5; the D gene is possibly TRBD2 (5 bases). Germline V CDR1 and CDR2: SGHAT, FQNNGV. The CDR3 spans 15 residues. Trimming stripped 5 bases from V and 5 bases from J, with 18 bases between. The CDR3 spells CASSQRRHERETQYF. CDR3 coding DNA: TGTGCCAGCAGCCAGAGGCGGCACGAGCGGGAGACCCAGTACTTC.

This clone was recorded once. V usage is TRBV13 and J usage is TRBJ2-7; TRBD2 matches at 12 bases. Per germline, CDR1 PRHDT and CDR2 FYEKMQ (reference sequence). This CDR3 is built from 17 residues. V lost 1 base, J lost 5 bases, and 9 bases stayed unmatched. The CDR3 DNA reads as TGTGCCAGCAGCTTAGACTTTACTAGCGGGAGGAAGAACGAGCAGTACTTC. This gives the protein CASSLDFTSGRKNEQYF.

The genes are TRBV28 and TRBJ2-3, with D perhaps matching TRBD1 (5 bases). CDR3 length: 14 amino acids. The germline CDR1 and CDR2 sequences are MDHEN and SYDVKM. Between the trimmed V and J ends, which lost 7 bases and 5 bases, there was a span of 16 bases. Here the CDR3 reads CASTRWGSGDTQYF. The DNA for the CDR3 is TGTGCCAGCACCCGGTGGGGCTCGGGAGATACGCAGTATTTT.

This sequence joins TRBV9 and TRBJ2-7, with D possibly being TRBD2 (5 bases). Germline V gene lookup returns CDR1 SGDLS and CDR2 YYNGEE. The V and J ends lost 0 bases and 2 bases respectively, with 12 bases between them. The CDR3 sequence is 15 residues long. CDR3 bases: TGTGCCAGCAGCGTAGGAGGAGCGGAACCCTACGAGCAGTACTTC. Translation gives CASSVGGAEPYEQYF.

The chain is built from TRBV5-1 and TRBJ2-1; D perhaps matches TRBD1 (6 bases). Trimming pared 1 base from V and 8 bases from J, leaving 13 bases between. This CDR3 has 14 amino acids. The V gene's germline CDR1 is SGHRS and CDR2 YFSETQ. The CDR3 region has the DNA TGCGCCAGCAGCTTGACCAACAGGGTCGATGAGCAGTTCTTC. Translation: CASSLTNRVDEQFF.

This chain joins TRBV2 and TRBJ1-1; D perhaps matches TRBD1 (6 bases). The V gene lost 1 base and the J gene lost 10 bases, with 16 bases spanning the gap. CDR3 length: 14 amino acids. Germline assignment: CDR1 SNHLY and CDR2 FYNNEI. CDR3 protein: CASSEGGTGWGAFF. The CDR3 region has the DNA TGTGCCAGCAGTGAAGGCGGTACAGGGTGGGGAGCTTTCTTT. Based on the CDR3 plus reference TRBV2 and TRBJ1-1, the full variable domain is EPEVTQTPSHQVTQMGQEVILRCVPISNHLYFYWYRQILGQKVEFLVSFYNNEISEKSEIFDDQFSVERPDGSNFTLKIRSTKLEDSAMYFCASSEGGTGWGAFFGQGTRLTVV.

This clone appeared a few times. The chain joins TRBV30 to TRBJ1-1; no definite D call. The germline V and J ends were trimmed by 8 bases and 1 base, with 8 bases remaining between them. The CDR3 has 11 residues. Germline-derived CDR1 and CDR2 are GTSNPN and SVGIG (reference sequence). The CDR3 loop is CAGQENTEAFF. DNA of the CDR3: TGTGCCGGGCAGGAGAACACTGAAGCTTTCTTT. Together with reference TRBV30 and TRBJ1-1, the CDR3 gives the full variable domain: SQTIHQWPATLVQPVGSPLSLECTVEGTSNPNLYWYRQAAGRGLQLLFYSVGIGQISSEVPQNLSASRPQDRQFILSSKKLLLSDSGFYLCAGQENTEAFFGQGTRLTVV.

Here the CDR3 DNA reads TGTGCCGCGGGGGGGGCAAACGAAGAGACCCAGTACTTC. This gives the protein CAAGGANEETQYF. V and J are TRBV18 and TRBJ2-5; 9 bases are shared with TRBD2. After removal of 11 bases from V and 3 bases from J, the junction contained 7 bases not matched to a gene. The CDR3 loop spans 13 amino acids. Germline loops: CDR1 KGHSH, CDR2 LQKENI.

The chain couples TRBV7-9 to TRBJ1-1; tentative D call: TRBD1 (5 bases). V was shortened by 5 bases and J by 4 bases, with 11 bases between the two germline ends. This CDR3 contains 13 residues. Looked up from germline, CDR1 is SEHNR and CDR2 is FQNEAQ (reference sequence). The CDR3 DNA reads TGTGCCAGCAGCAGAGACAGCCTCACTGAAGCTTTCTTT. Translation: CASSRDSLTEAFF.

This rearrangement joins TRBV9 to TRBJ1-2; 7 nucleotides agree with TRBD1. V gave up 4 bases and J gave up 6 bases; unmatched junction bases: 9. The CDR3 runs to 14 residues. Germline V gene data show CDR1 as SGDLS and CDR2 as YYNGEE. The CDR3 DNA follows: TGTGCCAGCAGCTTAGACAGGGAGGGTAATGGCTACACCTTC. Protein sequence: CASSLDREGNGYTF.

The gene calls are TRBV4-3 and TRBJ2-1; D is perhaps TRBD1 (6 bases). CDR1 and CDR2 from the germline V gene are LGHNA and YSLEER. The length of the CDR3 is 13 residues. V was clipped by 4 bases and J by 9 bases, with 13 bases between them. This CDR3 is CASSRNRDVEQFF. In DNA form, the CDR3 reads TGCGCCAGCAGCCGTAACAGGGATGTTGAGCAGTTCTTC.

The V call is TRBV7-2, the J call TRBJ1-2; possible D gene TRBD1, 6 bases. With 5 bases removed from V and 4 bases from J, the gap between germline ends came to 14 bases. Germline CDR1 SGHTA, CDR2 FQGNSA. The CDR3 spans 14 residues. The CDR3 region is CASSQQGNGYGYTF. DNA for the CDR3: TGTGCCAGCAGCCAACAGGGTAACGGCTATGGCTACACCTTC.

The CDR3 DNA follows: TGCGCCAGCAGCACAAGAGGGCTGGATGAAAAACTGTTTTTT. Encoded protein: CASSTRGLDEKLFF. This chain joins TRBV5-1 and TRBJ1-4; D uncertain. Germline assignment: CDR1 SGHRS and CDR2 YFSETQ. The V end was cut by 4 bases, the J end by 6 bases, with 13 bases between. The CDR3 totals 14 residues.

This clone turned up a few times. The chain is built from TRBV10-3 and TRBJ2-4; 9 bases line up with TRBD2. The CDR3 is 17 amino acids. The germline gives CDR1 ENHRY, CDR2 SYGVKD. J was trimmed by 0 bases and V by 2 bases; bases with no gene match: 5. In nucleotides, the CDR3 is TGTGCCATCAGTGAGACGACTAGCGGATTAGCCAAAAACATTCAGTACTTC. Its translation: CAISETTSGLAKNIQYF.

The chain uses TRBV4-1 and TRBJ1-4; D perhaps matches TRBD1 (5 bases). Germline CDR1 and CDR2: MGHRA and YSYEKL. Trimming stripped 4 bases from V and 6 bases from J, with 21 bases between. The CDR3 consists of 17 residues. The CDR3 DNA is TGCGCCAGCAGCCCAGGGAGGACAACGAGGGCGGATGAAAAACTGTTTTTT. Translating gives CASSPGRTTRADEKLFF.

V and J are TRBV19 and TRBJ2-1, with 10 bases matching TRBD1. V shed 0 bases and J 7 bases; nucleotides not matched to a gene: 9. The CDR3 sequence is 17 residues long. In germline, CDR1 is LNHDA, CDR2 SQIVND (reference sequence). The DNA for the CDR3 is TGTGCCAGTAGTATAGAGTACTGGACAGGGGGGTTGAATGAGCAGTTCTTC. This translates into CASSIEYWTGGLNEQFF.

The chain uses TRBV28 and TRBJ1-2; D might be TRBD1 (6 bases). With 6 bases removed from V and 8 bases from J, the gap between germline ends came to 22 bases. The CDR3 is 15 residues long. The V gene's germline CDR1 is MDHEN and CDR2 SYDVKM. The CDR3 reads CASRPQGTSRGGYTF. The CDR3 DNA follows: TGTGCCAGCAGACCACAGGGCACCTCTCGAGGGGGCTACACCTTC.

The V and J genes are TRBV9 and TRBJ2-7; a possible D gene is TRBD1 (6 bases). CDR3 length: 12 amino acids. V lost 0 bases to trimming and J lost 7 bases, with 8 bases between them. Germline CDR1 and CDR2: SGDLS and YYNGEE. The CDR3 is CASSVDQGEQYF. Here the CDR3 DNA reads TGTGCCAGCAGCGTAGATCAGGGGGAGCAGTACTTC.

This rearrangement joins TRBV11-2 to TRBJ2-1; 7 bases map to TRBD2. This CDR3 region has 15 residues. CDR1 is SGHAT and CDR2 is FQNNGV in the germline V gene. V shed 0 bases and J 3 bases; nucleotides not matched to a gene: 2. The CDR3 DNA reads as TGTGCCAGCAGCTTAGAGGCTAGCGGCTACAATGAGCAGTTCTTC. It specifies CASSLEASGYNEQFF.

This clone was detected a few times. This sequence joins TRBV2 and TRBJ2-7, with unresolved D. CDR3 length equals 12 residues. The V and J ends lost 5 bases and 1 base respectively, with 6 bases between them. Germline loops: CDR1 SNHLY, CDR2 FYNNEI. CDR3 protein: CASSFGSYEQYF. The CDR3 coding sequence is TGTGCCAGCAGTTTCGGGTCCTACGAGCAGTACTTC.